Presented here are 14 T cell receptor beta chains from one specimen sequenced in a study of blood T cell repertoires in COVID-19. Repertoires were generated with immunoSEQ multiplex PCR, while TCRdb's copy carries only in-frame clones and drops some. The data show roughly 250,000 clones, 88% seen once. Material: peripheral blood. All receptors derive from a woman aged 35 to 49 who had recovered from COVID-19.

This sequence joins TRBV6-6 and TRBJ2-7; D may be TRBD2 (5 bases). Per germline, CDR1 MNHNY and CDR2 SVGAGI (reference sequence). CDR3 size: 16 residues. Between the trimmed V and J ends, which lost 4 bases and 0 bases, there was a span of 16 bases. DNA of the CDR3: TGTGCCAGCAGTTTGTTTGGGAGCGCGAGCTCCTACGAGCAGTACTTC. This gives the protein CASSLFGSASSYEQYF.

The chain couples TRBV6-5 to TRBJ2-4, with D perhaps matching TRBD2 (5 bases). The V gene lost 5 bases and the J gene lost 8 bases, with 16 bases spanning the gap. CDR3 size: 14 residues. The germline CDR1 and CDR2 sequences are MNHEY and SVGAGI. CDR3 DNA sequence: TGTGCCAGCAGTCACGCAGGTGGGAGAGACATTCAGTACTTC. Translated, it gives CASSHAGGRDIQYF.

The V call is TRBV12-3 or TRBV12-4, the J call TRBJ1-5; D is uncertain. V lost 7 bases and J lost 2, with 9 bases in between. The CDR3 runs to 13 residues. The CDR3 is CASNGRGNQPQHF. The CDR3 nucleotides read TGTGCCAGCAACGGTCGGGGCAATCAGCCCCAGCATTTT.

V gene TRBV29-1 combines with J gene TRBJ1-4, with D unresolved. Trimming left V 7 bases short and J 7 bases short, with 16 bases between. This CDR3 spans 13 amino acids. CDR1 is SQVTM and CDR2 is ANQGSEA in the germline V gene. CDR3 bases: TGCAGCGCCCGACAATTGAGTGGTGAAAAACTGTTTTTT. Residues: CSARQLSGEKLFF.

The V call is TRBV27, the J call TRBJ1-4; a possible D gene is TRBD1 (5 bases). This CDR3 is 13 amino acids long. Deletions cut 5 bases from V and 7 bases from J, with 11 bases between. CDR1 is MNHEY, CDR2 SMNVEV, per germline (reference sequence). CDR3 in amino acids: CASSRRRGEKLFF. DNA for the CDR3: TGTGCCAGCAGTCGAAGGAGGGGTGAAAAACTGTTTTTT.

This clone has more than one count but fewer than ten. The chain joins TRBV5-4 to TRBJ1-3; no firm D call. V shed 4 bases and J shed 0 bases, with 14 bases lying between them. This CDR3 is 16 amino acids long. The germline V gene encodes CDR1 SGHNT and CDR2 YYREEE (reference sequence). This CDR3 reads CASSPAGGPSGNTIYF. As DNA, the CDR3 is TGTGCCAGCAGCCCGGCGGGCGGCCCCTCTGGAAACACCATATATTTT.

The chain carries TRBV18 and TRBJ1-2, with 8 bases fitting TRBD1. The CDR3 sequence is 15 residues long. V lost 3 bases to trimming and J lost 5 bases; unmatched junction nucleotides: 8. The germline gives CDR1 KGHSH, CDR2 LQKENI. Written as DNA, the CDR3 is TGTGCCAGCTCACCCGAACAGGGGGGGTGGTATGGCTACACCTTC. As protein: CASSPEQGGWYGYTF.

CDR3 protein: CAPRGIGELFF. In DNA form, the CDR3 reads TGCGCCCCCAGGGGAATCGGGGAGCTGTTTTTT. The chain has TRBV23-1 and TRBJ2-2; perhaps TRBD1 as D (6 bases). Being an ORF, TRBV23-1 has a function that is uncertain. The V gene lost 11 bases and the J gene lost 7 bases, with 11 bases spanning the gap. The CDR3 loop spans 11 amino acids.

The genes are TRBV5-4 and TRBJ2-7; D not certain. CDR3 size: 13 residues. Trimming removed 4 bases at V and 3 bases at J, with 11 bases between. Germline-derived CDR1 and CDR2 are SGHNT and YYREEE (reference sequence). CDR3 loop: CASSPQVDYEQYF. The DNA of the CDR3 is TGTGCCAGCAGCCCCCAGGTTGACTACGAGCAGTACTTC.

V and J are TRBV12-3 or TRBV12-4 and TRBJ2-7; weak D call: TRBD1 (5 bases). The CDR3 has 13 amino acids. V gave up 6 bases and J gave up 3 bases, with 12 bases separating them. The CDR3 reads CASSPRRVYEQYF. The CDR3 bases are TGTGCCAGCAGCCCCCGCAGGGTCTACGAGCAGTACTTC.

The chain has TRBV4-3 and TRBJ2-2; a weak D match, TRBD2 (7 bases). This CDR3 spans 16 amino acids. V lost 3 bases, J lost 6 bases, and 17 bases lay in between. Per the germline V gene, CDR1 is LGHNA and CDR2 is YSLEER. The CDR3 bases are TGCGCCAGCAGCCACCAGGCACGGGGGGCCGCCGGGGAGCTGTTTTTT. Translation: CASSHQARGAAGELFF.

The rearrangement joins TRBV14 to TRBJ2-3, with 8 nucleotides matching TRBD2. Losses at the gene ends were 4 bases for V and 0 bases for J; bases not matched to a gene: 3. This CDR3 has 15 residues. CDR1 is SGHDN and CDR2 is FVKESK in the germline V gene. CDR3 residues: CASSRTSGSTDTQYF. DNA for the CDR3: TGTGCCAGCAGCCGAACTAGCGGTAGCACAGATACGCAGTATTTT.

The chain has TRBV14 and TRBJ2-3, with 7 nucleotides matching TRBD2. The CDR3 has 15 residues. V lost 1 base, J lost 3 bases, and 4 bases stayed unmatched. Germline-derived CDR1 and CDR2 are SGHDN and FVKESK. CDR3 nucleotide sequence: TGTGCCAGCAGCCAAGTGGGAGGGCCTACAGATACGCAGTATTTT. Translating it yields CASSQVGGPTDTQYF.

The V and J genes are TRBV9 and TRBJ2-7, with 15 nucleotides matching TRBD2. Losses at the gene ends were 3 bases for V and 4 bases for J; bases not matched to a gene: 5. Germline values: CDR1 SGDLS, CDR2 YYNGEE. This CDR3 is 16 amino acids long. CDR3 sequence reads: CASSGGTSGRRYEQYF. The CDR3, as DNA: TGTGCCAGCAGCGGGGGGACTAGCGGGAGGAGGTACGAGCAGTACTTC.